The source of this T cell receptor beta chain is a study of blood T cell repertoires in COVID-19. Study in general: Sites across the United States, Italy and Spain contributed samples from acute and convalescent COVID-19. PBMCs, B-cell-depleted T cells, or T cells provided the cDNA or gDNA that made up the material.

In the source study's methods: Amplification of reference gene primers was used by the study to estimate nucleated cell counts. TCRdb keeps only in-frame clones here, not all; method: immunoSEQ multiplex PCR. The DNA was the basis for D and trimming; V, J and clone size are from that table. The profile shows tens of thousands of clones, around nine tenths of them singletons. This CDR3 has 17 residues. V lost 3 bases and J 3 bases, leaving 18 bases between the germline ends. Germline loops: CDR1 LGHNA, CDR2 YNFKEQ. The rearrangement links TRBV4-2 to TRBJ1-5; possibly TRBD1 for D (6 bases). The TCR sequence derives from a human donor in a cohort sampled during active COVID-19. The sample was peripheral blood. The CDR3 region has the DNA TGTGCCAGCAGCCAGGAATTAGGGGGGGGCAACAATCAGCCCCAGCATTTT. Translation: CASSQELGGGNNQPQHF.